This T cell receptor (beta chain) was documented in a study of T cell responses to AZD1222 COVID-19 vaccine. Repertoires were generated with immunoSEQ multiplex PCR, while TCRdb's copy carries only in-frame clones and drops some. The sample includes 150,000 to 200,000 clones, approximately 90% of them seen just once. Germline values: CDR1 SNHLY, CDR2 FYNNEI. Germline trimming cut 2 bases from V and 0 bases from J; bases unmatched to any gene: 20. CDR3 length equals 21 residues. This chain joins TRBV2 and TRBJ2-7; TRBD1 agrees at 9 bases. Sequenced material: peripheral blood, taken 28 days after the second AZD1222 dose. This receptor was taken from an adult who received the AZD1222 COVID-19 vaccine. The CDR3: CASSEPRGAGQGWESSYEQYF. For the CDR3, the DNA is TGTGCCAGCAGTGAACCCCGTGGGGCGGGACAGGGTTGGGAAAGCTCCTACGAGCAGTACTTC. Using reference TRBV2 and TRBJ2-7 for the parts outside the CDR3, the full variable domain is EPEVTQTPSHQVTQMGQEVILRCVPISNHLYFYWYRQILGQKVEFLVSFYNNEISEKSEIFDDQFSVERPDGSNFTLKIRSTKLEDSAMYFCASSEPRGAGQGWESSYEQYFGPGTRLTVT.